Listed below are T cell receptor beta chains from one sample, sequenced in a study of a mutant IDH1 vaccine in newly diagnosed glioma. Antigens of these TCRs are unknown. Sequencing was performed with immunoSEQ multiplex PCR; in TCRdb, only in-frame clones are kept and a portion is missing. The table includes around 60,000 clones, roughly 80% detected once. The material sequenced was PBMCs, taken from a glioma patient whose treatment included an IDH1 peptide vaccine. Receptors were obtained from a man aged 40-49 years with glioma. Each CDR3 is given with its conserved first and last residue. Each record gives: CDR3 protein, CDR3 DNA, J gene, V gene, clone size, D gene. D genes are given only for firm matches. Only part of the rows carry a size: once, few, many, or a class if the clone is expanded.

CDR3aa: CASSQVVRREETQYF
CDR3nt: TGCGCCAGCAGCCAAGTAGTTCGGAGGGAAGAGACCCAGTACTTC
j_gene: TRBJ2-5
v_gene: TRBV4-1
abundance: .
d_gene: .

CDR3aa: CASSLAPGLAGVDNEQFF
CDR3nt: TGCGCCAGCAGCTTGGCCCCGGGACTAGCGGGAGTCGACAATGAGCAGTTCTTC
j_gene: TRBJ2-1
v_gene: TRBV5-1
abundance: .
d_gene: TRBD2

CDR3aa: CALDEGGSYEQYF
CDR3nt: TGTGCCTTGGACGAGGGAGGCTCCTACGAGCAGTACTTC
j_gene: TRBJ2-7
v_gene: TRBV30
abundance: .
d_gene: .

CDR3aa: CASSRSGRGNTIYF
CDR3nt: TGCGCCAGCAGCCGATCAGGGAGAGGAAACACCATATATTTT
j_gene: TRBJ1-3
v_gene: TRBV5-1
abundance: .
d_gene: .

CDR3aa: CASSIGPPWVTGELFF
CDR3nt: TGTGCCAGTAGTATAGGTCCCCCCTGGGTGACCGGGGAGCTGTTTTTT
j_gene: TRBJ2-2
v_gene: TRBV19
abundance: .
d_gene: .

CDR3aa: CASRPGLRDTGELFF
CDR3nt: TGTGCCAGCAGACCGGGACTTAGAGACACCGGGGAGCTGTTTTTT
j_gene: TRBJ2-2
v_gene: TRBV6-5
abundance: few
d_gene: .

CDR3aa: CASRGLASYNEQFF
CDR3nt: TGTGCCAGCAGGGGACTAGCCTCCTACAATGAGCAGTTCTTC
j_gene: TRBJ2-1
v_gene: TRBV6-5
abundance: .
d_gene: TRBD2

CDR3aa: CASSHPGGTANEKLFF
CDR3nt: TGCGCCAGCAGCCATCCAGGGGGGACAGCTAATGAAAAACTGTTTTTT
j_gene: TRBJ1-4
v_gene: TRBV4-1
abundance: .
d_gene: TRBD1

CDR3aa: CASSSGRDTQYF
CDR3nt: TGTGCCAGCAGCTCCGGCAGGGATACGCAGTATTTT
j_gene: TRBJ2-3
v_gene: TRBV5-6
abundance: once
d_gene: .

CDR3aa: CASSLGEGKLFF
CDR3nt: TGTGCCAGCAGTTTGGGGGAGGGAAAACTGTTTTTT
j_gene: TRBJ1-4
v_gene: TRBV7-9
abundance: .
d_gene: .

CDR3aa: CASSGNGGAYEQYF
CDR3nt: TGCGCCAGCAGTGGGAACGGGGGGGCCTACGAGCAGTACTTC
j_gene: TRBJ2-7
v_gene: TRBV10-1
abundance: .
d_gene: TRBD2

CDR3aa: CASSLAAGDTEAFF
CDR3nt: TGCGCCAGCAGCTTGGCCGCAGGGGACACTGAAGCTTTCTTT
j_gene: TRBJ1-1
v_gene: TRBV5-1
abundance: few
d_gene: .

CDR3aa: CASSEQGVEQFF
CDR3nt: TGTGCCAGCAGTGAACAGGGAGTTGAGCAGTTCTTC
j_gene: TRBJ2-1
v_gene: TRBV2
abundance: .
d_gene: .

CDR3aa: CASSFQGLREAFF
CDR3nt: TGTGCCAGCAGTTTTCAGGGCCTCCGTGAAGCTTTCTTT
j_gene: TRBJ1-1
v_gene: TRBV11-2
abundance: .
d_gene: .

CDR3aa: CASSDLERAYGNTIYF
CDR3nt: TGTGCCAGCAGTGACCTGGAGAGGGCGTATGGAAACACCATATATTTT
j_gene: TRBJ1-3
v_gene: TRBV25-1
abundance: .
d_gene: .

CDR3aa: CSATTNEKLFF
CDR3nt: TGCAGTGCTACAACTAATGAAAAACTGTTTTTT
j_gene: TRBJ1-4
v_gene: TRBV20-1
abundance: .
d_gene: .

CDR3aa: CASSPKGFINIQYF
CDR3nt: TGTGCCAGCTCTCCCAAGGGCTTTATAAACATTCAGTACTTC
j_gene: TRBJ2-4
v_gene: TRBV18
abundance: .
d_gene: .

CDR3aa: CASSQEGGQNTEAFF
CDR3nt: TGCGCCAGCAGCCAAGAAGGGGGACAGAACACTGAAGCTTTCTTT
j_gene: TRBJ1-1
v_gene: TRBV4-1
abundance: .
d_gene: .

CDR3aa: CASSREINEKLFF
CDR3nt: TGTGCCAGCAGTCGCGAGATAAATGAAAAACTGTTTTTT
j_gene: TRBJ1-4
v_gene: TRBV25-1
abundance: .
d_gene: .

CDR3aa: CASSEVAGEETQYF
CDR3nt: TGCGCCAGCAGTGAGGTTGCAGGGGAAGAGACCCAGTACTTC
j_gene: TRBJ2-5
v_gene: TRBV10-1
abundance: .
d_gene: .

CDR3aa: CASSPGQEETQYF
CDR3nt: TGCGCCAGCAGCCCCGGACAGGAAGAGACCCAGTACTTC
j_gene: TRBJ2-5
v_gene: TRBV5-1
abundance: .
d_gene: TRBD1

CDR3aa: CASTGTGLNSPLHF
CDR3nt: TGTGCCAGCACCGGGACAGGGCTGAATTCACCCCTCCACTTT
j_gene: TRBJ1-6
v_gene: TRBV25-1
abundance: once
d_gene: TRBD1

CDR3aa: CASSKGAANTGELFF
CDR3nt: TGTGCCAGCAGCAAGGGGGCAGCGAACACCGGGGAGCTGTTTTTT
j_gene: TRBJ2-2
v_gene: TRBV7-2
abundance: .
d_gene: TRBD1

CDR3aa: CASSLGGSSTDTQYF
CDR3nt: TGCGCCAGCAGCCTTGGGGGTTCGAGCACAGATACGCAGTATTTT
j_gene: TRBJ2-3
v_gene: TRBV4-3
abundance: once
d_gene: .

CDR3aa: CASSNRGGETQYF
CDR3nt: TGTGCCAGCAGTAACAGGGGTGGGGAGACCCAGTACTTC
j_gene: TRBJ2-5
v_gene: TRBV28
abundance: .
d_gene: TRBD1

CDR3aa: CASSDRTGRMFF
CDR3nt: TGTGCCAGCAGCGACAGGACAGGGAGGATGTTTTTT
j_gene: TRBJ1-4
v_gene: TRBV2
abundance: few
d_gene: TRBD1

CDR3aa: CASSAMYQPQHF
CDR3nt: TGTGCCAGCAGCGCAATGTATCAGCCCCAGCATTTT
j_gene: TRBJ1-5
v_gene: TRBV7-2
abundance: once
d_gene: .

CDR3aa: CASTGTGFGGNQPQHF
CDR3nt: TGTGCCAGCACAGGGACAGGGTTTGGGGGCAATCAGCCCCAGCATTTT
j_gene: TRBJ1-5
v_gene: TRBV6-6
abundance: .
d_gene: TRBD1

CDR3aa: CASSPLPGTTLLYF
CDR3nt: TGTGCCAGCAGCCCATTGCCCGGGACTACACTACTTTACTTC
j_gene: TRBJ2-7
v_gene: TRBV7-2
abundance: once
d_gene: TRBD2

CDR3aa: CASSQMQGRNTEAFF
CDR3nt: TGCGCCAGCAGTCAAATGCAGGGGAGGAACACTGAAGCTTTCTTT
j_gene: TRBJ1-1
v_gene: TRBV23-1
abundance: .
d_gene: .

CDR3aa: CASLGDTRNTEAFF
CDR3nt: TGTGCCAGCCTGGGGGACACACGGAACACTGAAGCTTTCTTT
j_gene: TRBJ1-1
v_gene: TRBV6-1
abundance: .
d_gene: .

CDR3aa: CASSKLARNEQFF
CDR3nt: TGTGCCAGCAGCAAACTGGCCCGAAATGAGCAGTTCTTC
j_gene: TRBJ2-1
v_gene: TRBV7-9
abundance: .
d_gene: .

CDR3aa: CASTLPRDAGASTDTQYF
CDR3nt: TGTGCCAGCACCCTCCCCCGCGACGCGGGGGCAAGCACAGATACGCAGTATTTT
j_gene: TRBJ2-3
v_gene: TRBV7-9
abundance: .
d_gene: .

CDR3aa: CASSLGFSTEQYF
CDR3nt: TGTGCCAGCAGCTTAGGCTTTAGCACCGAGCAGTACTTC
j_gene: TRBJ2-7
v_gene: TRBV7-2
abundance: .
d_gene: .

CDR3aa: CASSESRAGVPPEQYF
CDR3nt: TGTGCCAGCAGTGAAAGTCGGGCGGGAGTGCCGCCCGAGCAGTACTTC
j_gene: TRBJ2-7
v_gene: TRBV2
abundance: .
d_gene: TRBD2

CDR3aa: CASWGGLYGYTF
CDR3nt: TGTGCCTCCTGGGGGGGGCTGTATGGCTACACCTTC
j_gene: TRBJ1-2
v_gene: TRBV30
abundance: .
d_gene: .

CDR3aa: CASRYRSDTQYF
CDR3nt: TGTGCCAGCAGATACAGGTCAGATACGCAGTATTTT
j_gene: TRBJ2-3
v_gene: TRBV28
abundance: .
d_gene: .

CDR3aa: CASSLGTLNQPQHF
CDR3nt: TGTGCCAGTAGTTTGGGGACACTGAATCAGCCCCAGCATTTT
j_gene: TRBJ1-5
v_gene: TRBV19
abundance: .
d_gene: .

CDR3aa: CASSLGGGPSPLHF
CDR3nt: TGTGCCAGCAGCTTGGGCGGGGGACCTTCACCCCTCCACTTT
j_gene: TRBJ1-6
v_gene: TRBV5-8
abundance: .
d_gene: .

CDR3aa: CSVERHQRGGPTDTQYF
CDR3nt: TGCAGCGTTGAAAGACATCAGCGGGGGGGCCCGACCGATACGCAGTATTTT
j_gene: TRBJ2-3
v_gene: TRBV29-1
abundance: .
d_gene: TRBD2

CDR3aa: CARAEGDYNEQFF
CDR3nt: TGTGCCCGGGCGGAGGGAGACTACAATGAGCAGTTCTTC
j_gene: TRBJ2-1
v_gene: TRBV30
abundance: .
d_gene: .

CDR3aa: CASSQDKGISGLAWYF
CDR3nt: TGCGCCAGCAGCCAAGACAAGGGCATTAGCGGACTAGCTTGGTATTTT
j_gene: TRBJ2-3
v_gene: TRBV4-1
abundance: .
d_gene: TRBD2

CDR3aa: CASNLAGSGYTQYF
CDR3nt: TGTGCCAGCAACCTAGCGGGGTCTGGTTATACGCAGTATTTT
j_gene: TRBJ2-3
v_gene: TRBV7-2
abundance: .
d_gene: TRBD2